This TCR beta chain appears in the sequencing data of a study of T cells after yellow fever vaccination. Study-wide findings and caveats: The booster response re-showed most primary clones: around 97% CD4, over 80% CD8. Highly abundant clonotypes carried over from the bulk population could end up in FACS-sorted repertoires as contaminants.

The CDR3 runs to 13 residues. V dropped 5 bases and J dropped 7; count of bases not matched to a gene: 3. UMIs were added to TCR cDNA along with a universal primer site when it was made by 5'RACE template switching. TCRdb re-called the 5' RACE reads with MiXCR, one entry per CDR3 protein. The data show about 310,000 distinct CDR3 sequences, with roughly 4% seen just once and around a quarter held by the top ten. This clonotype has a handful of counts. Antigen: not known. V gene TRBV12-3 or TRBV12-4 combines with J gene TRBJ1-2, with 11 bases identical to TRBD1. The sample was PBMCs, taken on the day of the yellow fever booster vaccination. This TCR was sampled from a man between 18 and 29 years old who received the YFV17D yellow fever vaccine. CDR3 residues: CASSMDRGLGYTF. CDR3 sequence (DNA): TGTGCCAGCAGTATGGACAGGGGGCTTGGCTACACCTTC.